This record covers a single TCR beta chain. What it recognizes is unknown. Treatment in this sample: approximately nine-day PBMC culture with coronavirus spike peptide pools or control peptides (ViraFEST assay). Under the ViraFEST approach, antigen-specific T cells were expanded with peptide pools and TCRs subsequently sequenced. This CDR3 contains 15 residues. The V gene's germline CDR1 is MNHEY and CDR2 SMNVEV (reference sequence). The junction had 11 bases not matched to a gene; V was cut back by 7 bases and J by 6 bases. The source of the sample is a study of vaccination and CD4 T cells after COVID-19. Study-wide context: Convalescent donors totaled six males and four females, including two who were Hispanic. Median time from second vaccine dose to sampling was about 77 days (14 to 241). The authors used overlapping spike peptides from SARS-CoV-2, HCoV-NL63, HCoV-OC43 and HCoV-229E to stimulate cells.

The Oncomine TCR Beta short-read assay sequenced DNA from cultured CD4+ T cells. TCRdb fed the PCR reads into MiXCR, producing one record per CDR3 protein. The sample has roughly 15,000 distinct CDR3 sequences; about three quarters are singletons. The sequenced material came from CD4+ T cells from blood, cultured in vitro. This chain uses TRBV27 with TRBJ2-1; 8 bases fit TRBD2. This clonotype was sampled from a human donor who had recovered from COVID-19. The CDR3 spells CASKTGTRVVNEQFF. CDR3 nucleotides: TGTGCCAGCAAGACCGGGACTAGAGTAGTCAATGAGCAGTTCTTC.